This T cell receptor beta chain was captured in a study of beta chain features in type 1 diabetes. Since all of the isolated RNA was reverse transcribed, expressed TCRB transcripts were what got sequenced. Profiling relied on immunoSEQ multiplex PCR, and the TCRdb table lists in-frame clones only, not all of them. The sample contains almost 350,000 clones, 9.3% of which appear only once. This clone showed up just a few times. The antigen remains unidentified. The sample has other DNA sequences that encode this CDR3 too. Study conclusions and caveats: TCRB CDR3s from Type 1 diabetes patients were moderately but significantly shorter in all four CD4+ subsets. Shorter templates might be favored by PCR, and equally so in patients and in controls. Because the template was cDNA, high-expressing cells might be over-represented.

There are 15 residues in the CDR3. CDR1 SGHKS and CDR2 YYEKEE come from the germline V gene (reference sequence). Trimming left V 0 bases short and J 0 bases short, with 9 bases between. Material: central memory CD4+ T cells from blood. This receptor was obtained from a man under 40 with type 1 diabetes. The chain links TRBV5-5 to TRBJ1-2; no clear D gene. This CDR3 is CASSLGAASNYGYTF. The DNA for the CDR3 is TGTGCCAGCAGCTTGGGGGCGGCATCTAACTATGGCTACACCTTC.